The rows below give T cell receptor beta chains drawn from one sample of a study of breast tumors, draining lymph nodes, adjacent tissues. MiXCR was run by TCRdb on the multiplex PCR reads, yielding one entry per CDR3 protein. The repertoire holds 200,000 to 300,000 distinct CDR3 sequences, with around 30% as singletons. What was sequenced was axillary lymph node tissue. The receptors derive from a female donor with breast cancer. Some clones in this sample may be carry-over from other donors' samples. The CDR3 runs from the conserved cysteine through the conserved F or W. A D gene is named only where the DNA matches it firmly. Expanded clones get a size class; other rows say once, few or many, or leave the size out.

clone size	V gene	CDR3 length	D gene	J gene	CDR3 protein	CDR3 DNA
once	TRBV10-3	13	NA	TRBJ1-3	CVIRGSSGNTIYF	TGTGTCATCCGAGGCAGCTCTGGAAACACCATATATTTT
many	TRBV19	15	NA	TRBJ2-1	CASSMDGISYNEQFF	TGTGCCAGTAGTATGGACGGCATCTCCTACAATGAGCAGTTCTTC
NA	TRBV3-1	15	TRBD1	TRBJ2-5	CASSHHHTGEETQYF	TGTGCCAGCAGCCACCACCACACAGGGGAGGAGACCCAGTACTTC
many	TRBV12-3/TRBV12-4	15	NA	TRBJ2-1	CASSLGAVPGNEQFF	TGTGCCAGCAGTTTAGGAGCGGTGCCTGGGAATGAGCAGTTCTTC
many	TRBV7-8	17	NA	TRBJ1-5	CASSPRGGESSNQPQHF	TGTGCCAGCAGCCCCCGGGGGGGGGAGAGTAGCAATCAGCCCCAGCATTTT
NA	TRBV18	14	NA	TRBJ1-3	CASSPGQSGNTIYF	TGTGCCAGCTCACCTGGTCAGTCTGGAAACACCATATATTTT
NA	TRBV5-1	14	NA	TRBJ1-2	CASSLGAVNYGYTF	TGCGCCAGCAGCTTGGGGGCAGTTAACTATGGCTACACCTTC
NA	TRBV29-1	11	NA	TRBJ2-3	CSVGAYGTQYF	TGCAGCGTTGGGGCCTACGGTACGCAGTATTTT
NA	TRBV12-3/TRBV12-4	15	NA	TRBJ2-5	CASSIPPLAGETQHF	TGTGCCAGCAGTATCCCCCCCTTAGCAGGCGAGACCCAGCACTTC
few	TRBV30	16	TRBD2	TRBJ2-1	CASQWGSGSYQDEQFF	TGTGCCTCCCAGTGGGGTAGCGGGAGCTATCAGGATGAGCAGTTCTTC
many	TRBV6-6	14	NA	TRBJ1-5	CASSYSIFGVAQHF	TGTGCCAGCAGTTACTCGATATTTGGAGTCGCCCAGCATTTT